Here is one T cell receptor beta chain with its context. Its matching antigen is unknown. The PCR used 60 Vbeta and 13 Jbeta primers. TCRdb keeps only in-frame clones here, not all; method: immunoSEQ multiplex PCR. Of over 200,000 clones in the sample, 75% to 90% were seen once. The sample originates from a study of cytomegalovirus exposure and HLA in healthy donors. Whole-study findings and limits: Association of fewer than 20,000 TCR beta sequences with HLA alleles was found at 0.05 false discovery rate in a later analysis. The study listed under 200 cytomegalovirus-associated TCR beta chains.

This CDR3 contains 13 residues. Trimming removed 7 bases at V and 3 bases at J, with 11 bases between. Per the germline V gene, CDR1 is SGHRS and CDR2 is YFSETQ. The chain links TRBV5-1 to TRBJ2-1; no reliable D call. The clonotype was recovered from a woman aged 18-29 years in good health and CMV-seronegative. The specimen sequenced was PBMCs. The CDR3 sequence: CASQVGSYNEQFF. The CDR3 bases are TGCGCCAGCCAGGTTGGTAGCTACAATGAGCAGTTCTTC.